What follows is one T cell receptor (beta chain) and its context. Its target is unknown. The sample originates from a study of blood T cells in healthy people across ages. General observations from the study: Bulk PBMC profiling left naive and antigen-experienced comparisons inconclusive. TCR beta diversity was tightly associated with the proportion of naive T cells.

Germline CDR1 and CDR2: SGHRS and YFSETQ. V dropped 0 bases and J dropped 7 bases, with 11 bases sitting between them. The CDR3 extends over 14 amino acids. PCR was performed a second time for about 7 to 12 cycles using a sample-barcoded 5' primer and a J-beta primer mix. The authors tagged each cDNA molecule using a template-switch adaptor with 12 random nucleotides. Every sample gave at least 3 million paired-end reads containing CDR3. TCRdb re-derived calls from the 5' RACE reads in MiXCR, one entry per CDR3 protein. This sample yields around 940,000 distinct CDR3 sequences, of which just over 50% are seen a single time; over 20% belongs to the top ten.

Sequences were obtained from blood. The chain is built from TRBV5-1 and TRBJ2-1; D is unresolved. The sequence was obtained from a woman aged 55 to 70 in good health. The CDR3 protein is CASSLVVAENEQFF. CDR3 nucleotides: TGCGCCAGCAGCTTGGTGGTGGCGGAGAATGAGCAGTTCTTC.